The clone carrying this T cell receptor (beta chain) was detected only once. These data originate in a study of blood T cell repertoires in COVID-19. Seattle's enrolled individuals joined amid active infection and were then monitored longitudinally. Under the authors' procedure: For nucleated cells, counts were estimated from reference gene primer amplification. Repertoires were generated with immunoSEQ multiplex PCR, while TCRdb's copy carries only in-frame clones and drops some. The V and J calls and the clone size are those of that table, but D and trimming were determined from the DNA. Here the sample spans approximately 200,000 clones, 80% to 90% being singletons. This sequence was found in a woman older than 75 with COVID-19, enrolled during active disease. Sequenced sample: peripheral blood.

The CDR3 region is CASSPLVQGITDTIYF. CDR3 coding DNA: TGTGCCAGCTCACCACTGGTCCAGGGGATAACAGACACCATATATTTT. The J gene is TRBJ1-3, the V gene TRBV18; possible D gene TRBD1, 6 bases. V lost 1 base to trimming and J lost 8 bases, with 18 bases between them. This CDR3 spans 16 amino acids. The germline CDR1 and CDR2 sequences are KGHSH and LQKENI. The entire variable domain, with the rest obtained from reference TRBV18 and TRBJ1-3, is as follows: NAGVMQNPRHLVRRRGQEARLRCSPMKGHSHVYWYRQLPEEGLKFMVYLQKENIIDESGMPKERFSAEFPKEGPSILRIQQVVRGDSAAYFCASSPLVQGITDTIYFGEGSWLTVV.